These T cell receptor beta chains were read from a single sample in a study of control samples from healthy donors and cancer patients. Repertoires were generated with immunoSEQ multiplex PCR, while TCRdb's copy carries only in-frame clones and drops some. The sample shows about 26,000 clones, roughly 80% of them seen only once. Sequencing was done on a sample of PBMCs. These TCRs come from a man aged 55 to 70 with colorectal cancer. The CDR3 runs from the conserved cysteine through the conserved F or W. D genes are given only for firm matches. Rows may omit the clone size; those that give it use once, few, many or a size class.

NA	TRBJ1-2	TRBV24-1	few	TGTGCCACCAGTGACATGACAGACTATGGCTACACCTTC	CATSDMTDYGYTF
NA	TRBJ2-3	TRBV5-1	NA	TGCGCCAGCAGCTTGCAGCCGGCAGATACGCAGTATTTT	CASSLQPADTQYF
NA	TRBJ1-5	TRBV19	NA	TGTGCCAGTACCCCCTTAGGGCAGCCCAATCAGCCCCAGCATTTT	CASTPLGQPNQPQHF
NA	TRBJ1-2	TRBV2	NA	TGTGCCAGCATGCTGAAGGGCGCGAACTATGGCTACACCTTC	CASMLKGANYGYTF
NA	TRBJ1-2	TRBV19	NA	TGTGCCAGTAGTTCCCGACCCAAAGGAGGAGGTAACTATGGCTACACCTTC	CASSSRPKGGGNYGYTF
TRBD1	TRBJ1-6	TRBV14	NA	TGTGCCAGCAGCCTAGAGGGACAGCGAAATTCACCCCTCCACTTT	CASSLEGQRNSPLHF
NA	TRBJ2-7	TRBV18	NA	TGTGCCAGCTCACCTCCCTCTTACGGATCCTACGAGCAGTACTTC	CASSPPSYGSYEQYF
TRBD2	TRBJ2-1	TRBV6-6	NA	TGTGCCAGCAGTCACCTCCCGACTAGCGGGGGAACCTACAATGAGCAGTTCTTC	CASSHLPTSGGTYNEQFF
NA	TRBJ2-2	TRBV3-1/TRBV3-2	once	TGTGCCAGCAGGTTGCGGGGTATGGACACCGGGGAGCTGTTTTTT	CASRLRGMDTGELFF
TRBD1	TRBJ2-1	TRBV5-1	once	TGCGCCAGCAGCTCGAAAAGCACAGGGGAGAAAGGCAATGAGCAGTTCTTC	CASSSKSTGEKGNEQFF
TRBD1	TRBJ1-1	TRBV11-2	NA	TGTGCCAGCAGCTTAGTTTATACAGGGGGCACTGAAGCTTTCTTT	CASSLVYTGGTEAFF
TRBD1	TRBJ2-5	TRBV2	NA	TGTGCCAGCAGGACAGGGGGCGGGGAGACCCAGTACTTC	CASRTGGGETQYF
NA	TRBJ2-2	TRBV4-1	NA	TGCGCCAGCAGTCCCCATACCGGGGAGCTGTTTTTT	CASSPHTGELFF
TRBD1	TRBJ1-5	TRBV10-3	NA	TGTGCCATCAGTGATCCCGGGACAGGAAATCAGCCCCAGCATTTT	CAISDPGTGNQPQHF
TRBD2	TRBJ2-3	TRBV7-9	NA	TGTGCCAGCAGCCAAAGCGGGGGGGCCCTCCCAGATACGCAGTATTTT	CASSQSGGALPDTQYF
NA	TRBJ1-4	TRBV4-1	NA	TGCGCCAGCAGCCAAGAAATATTTAGGCAAGTTAATGAAAAACTGTTTTTT	CASSQEIFRQVNEKLFF
NA	TRBJ1-5	TRBV5-6	NA	TGTGCCAGCAGCGGCGGGACAAATCAGCCCCAGCATTTT	CASSGGTNQPQHF
NA	TRBJ1-2	TRBV4-3	NA	TGCGCCAGCAGCCCGGACGGAGGCTATGGCTACACCTTC	CASSPDGGYGYTF
NA	TRBJ1-1	TRBV20-1	NA	TGCAGTGCGTGGGGGAACACTGAAGCTTTCTTT	CSAWGNTEAFF
TRBD1	TRBJ1-2	TRBV11-3	once	TGTGCCAGCAGCTTCCCAGGGGGCTATGGCTACACCTTC	CASSFPGGYGYTF
NA	TRBJ2-1	TRBV24-1	NA	TGTGCCACCAGTGATTCTACGGGGCGCGGTTCCTACAATGAGCAGTTCTTC	CATSDSTGRGSYNEQFF